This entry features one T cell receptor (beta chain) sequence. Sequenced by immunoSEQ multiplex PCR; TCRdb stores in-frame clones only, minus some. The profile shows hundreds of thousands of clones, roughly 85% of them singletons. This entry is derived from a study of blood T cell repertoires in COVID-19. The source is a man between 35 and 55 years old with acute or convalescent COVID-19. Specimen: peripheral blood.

Here the CDR3 reads CASSRQENTEAFF. The CDR3 nucleotides are TGTGCCAGCAGCCGACAGGAGAACACTGAAGCTTTCTTT. The V and J genes are TRBV7-2 and TRBJ1-1, with TRBD1 as a possible D gene (6 bases). V was clipped by 5 bases and J by 1 base, with 8 bases between them. The CDR3 contains 13 residues. In germline, CDR1 is SGHTA, CDR2 FQGNSA.